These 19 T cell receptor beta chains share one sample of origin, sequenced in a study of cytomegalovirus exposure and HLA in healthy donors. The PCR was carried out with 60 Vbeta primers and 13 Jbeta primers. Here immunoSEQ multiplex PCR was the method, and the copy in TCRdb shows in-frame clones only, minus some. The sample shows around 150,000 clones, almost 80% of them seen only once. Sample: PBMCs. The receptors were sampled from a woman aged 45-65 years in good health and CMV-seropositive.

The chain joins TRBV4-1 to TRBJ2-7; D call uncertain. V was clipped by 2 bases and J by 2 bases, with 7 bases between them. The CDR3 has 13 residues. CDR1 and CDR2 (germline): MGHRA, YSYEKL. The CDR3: CASSQILAYEQYF. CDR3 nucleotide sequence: TGCGCCAGCAGCCAAATCCTAGCCTACGAGCAGTACTTC.

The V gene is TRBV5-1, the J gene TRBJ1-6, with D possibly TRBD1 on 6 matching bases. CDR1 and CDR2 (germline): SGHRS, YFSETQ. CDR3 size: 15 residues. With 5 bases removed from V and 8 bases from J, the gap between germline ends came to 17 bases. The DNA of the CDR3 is TGCGCCAGCAGGTTAGGGGGGGGTATGGATTCACCCCTCCACTTT. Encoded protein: CASRLGGGMDSPLHF.

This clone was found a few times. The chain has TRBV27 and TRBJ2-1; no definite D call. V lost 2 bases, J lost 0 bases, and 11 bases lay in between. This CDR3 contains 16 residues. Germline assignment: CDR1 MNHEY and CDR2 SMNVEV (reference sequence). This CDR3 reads CASSLRSQSSYNEQFF. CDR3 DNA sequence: TGTGCCAGCAGTTTAAGGTCACAGAGCTCCTACAATGAGCAGTTCTTC.

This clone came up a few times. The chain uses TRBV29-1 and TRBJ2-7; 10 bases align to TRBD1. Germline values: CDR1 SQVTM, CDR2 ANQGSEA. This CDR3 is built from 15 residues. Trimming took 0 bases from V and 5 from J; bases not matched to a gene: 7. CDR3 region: CSVEDGTGVFDEQYF. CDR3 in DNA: TGCAGCGTTGAAGACGGGACAGGGGTTTTCGACGAGCAGTACTTC.

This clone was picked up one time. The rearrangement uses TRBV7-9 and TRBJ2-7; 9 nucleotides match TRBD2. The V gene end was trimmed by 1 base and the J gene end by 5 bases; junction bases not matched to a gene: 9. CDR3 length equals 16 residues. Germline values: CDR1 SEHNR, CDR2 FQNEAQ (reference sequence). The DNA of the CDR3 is TGTGCCAGCAGCTTAGGGTTTAGCGGGAGACAAAACGAGCAGTACTTC. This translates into CASSLGFSGRQNEQYF. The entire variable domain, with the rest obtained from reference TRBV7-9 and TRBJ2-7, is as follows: DTGVSQNPRHKITKRGQNVTFRCDPISEHNRLYWYRQTLGQGPEFLTYFQNEAQLEKSRLLSDRFSAERPKGSFSTLEIQRTEQGDSAMYLCASSLGFSGRQNEQYFGPGTRLTVT.

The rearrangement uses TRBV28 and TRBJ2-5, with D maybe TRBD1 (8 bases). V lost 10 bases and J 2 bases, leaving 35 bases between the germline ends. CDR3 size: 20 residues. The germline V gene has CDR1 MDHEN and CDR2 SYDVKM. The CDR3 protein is CATPRPPNRGGRMKQETQYF. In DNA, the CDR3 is TGTGCCACCCCAAGGCCCCCGAACAGGGGGGGAAGGATGAAGCAAGAGACCCAGTACTTC.

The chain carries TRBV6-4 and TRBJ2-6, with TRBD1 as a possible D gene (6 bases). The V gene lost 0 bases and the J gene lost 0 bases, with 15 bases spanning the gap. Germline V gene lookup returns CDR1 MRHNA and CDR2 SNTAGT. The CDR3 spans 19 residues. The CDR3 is CASSDSSITGLSGANVLTF. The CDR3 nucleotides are TGTGCCAGCAGTGACTCATCGATCACAGGGCTCTCTGGGGCCAACGTCCTGACTTTC.

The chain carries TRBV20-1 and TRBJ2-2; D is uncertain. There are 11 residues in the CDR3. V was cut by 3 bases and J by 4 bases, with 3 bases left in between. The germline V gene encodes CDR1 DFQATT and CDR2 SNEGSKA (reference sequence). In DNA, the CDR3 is TGCAGTGCTAGCGGCACCGGGGAGCTGTTTTTT. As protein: CSASGTGELFF.

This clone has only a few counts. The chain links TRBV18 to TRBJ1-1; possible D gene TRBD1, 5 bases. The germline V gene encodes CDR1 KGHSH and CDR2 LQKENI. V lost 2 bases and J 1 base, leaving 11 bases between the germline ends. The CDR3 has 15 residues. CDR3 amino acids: CASSPIETANTEAFF. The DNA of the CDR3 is TGTGCCAGCTCACCAATCGAGACAGCGAACACTGAAGCTTTCTTT.

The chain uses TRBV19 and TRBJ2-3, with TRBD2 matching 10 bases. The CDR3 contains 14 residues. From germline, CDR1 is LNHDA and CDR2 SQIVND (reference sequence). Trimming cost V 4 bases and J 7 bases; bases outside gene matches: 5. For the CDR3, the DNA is TGTGCCAGTAGTAAAGCGGGAGGGCTTAATACGCAGTATTTT. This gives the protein CASSKAGGLNTQYF.

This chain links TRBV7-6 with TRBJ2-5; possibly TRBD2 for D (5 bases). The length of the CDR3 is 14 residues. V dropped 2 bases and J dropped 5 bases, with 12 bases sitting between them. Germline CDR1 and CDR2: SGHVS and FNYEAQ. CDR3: CASSLFRESETQYF. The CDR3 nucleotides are TGTGCCAGCAGCTTATTTAGGGAGAGTGAGACCCAGTACTTC.

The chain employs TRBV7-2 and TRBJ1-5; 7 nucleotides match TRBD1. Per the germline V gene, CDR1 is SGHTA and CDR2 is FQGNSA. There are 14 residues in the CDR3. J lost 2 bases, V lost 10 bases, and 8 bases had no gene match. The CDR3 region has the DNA TGTGCCACAGGGGGACAGTCCGGCAATCAGCCCCAGCATTTT. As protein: CATGGQSGNQPQHF.

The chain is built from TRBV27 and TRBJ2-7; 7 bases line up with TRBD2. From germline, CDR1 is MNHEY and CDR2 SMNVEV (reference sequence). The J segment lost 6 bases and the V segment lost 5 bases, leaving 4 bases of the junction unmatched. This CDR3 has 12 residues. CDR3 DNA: TGTGCCAGCAGTCCCGCTAGCGGCGAGCAGTACTTC. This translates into CASSPASGEQYF.

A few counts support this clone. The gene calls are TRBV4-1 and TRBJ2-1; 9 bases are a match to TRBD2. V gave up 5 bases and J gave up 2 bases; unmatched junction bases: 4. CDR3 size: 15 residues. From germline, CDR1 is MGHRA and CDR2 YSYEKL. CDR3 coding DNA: TGCGCCAGCAGCGGCGCGGGAGGGGCCTACAATGAGCAGTTCTTC. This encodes CASSGAGGAYNEQFF.

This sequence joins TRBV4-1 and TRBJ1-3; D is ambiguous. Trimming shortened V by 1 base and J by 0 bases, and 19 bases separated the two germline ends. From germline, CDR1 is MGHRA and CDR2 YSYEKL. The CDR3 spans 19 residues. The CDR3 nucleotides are TGCGCCAGCAGCCAAGTTTCGACCGGACTGATCCGCTCTGGAAACACCATATATTTT. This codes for CASSQVSTGLIRSGNTIYF.

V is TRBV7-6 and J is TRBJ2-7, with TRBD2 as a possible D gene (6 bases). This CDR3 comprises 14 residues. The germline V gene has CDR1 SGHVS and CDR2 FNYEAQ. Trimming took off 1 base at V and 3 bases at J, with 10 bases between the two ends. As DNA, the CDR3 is TGTGCCAGCAGCTTAGGCGGGAAAAACTACGAGCAGTACTTC. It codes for CASSLGGKNYEQYF.

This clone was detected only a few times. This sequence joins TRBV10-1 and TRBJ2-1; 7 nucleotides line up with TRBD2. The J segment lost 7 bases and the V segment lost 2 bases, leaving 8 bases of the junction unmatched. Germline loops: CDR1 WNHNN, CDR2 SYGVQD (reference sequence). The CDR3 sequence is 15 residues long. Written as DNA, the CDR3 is TGCGCCAGCAGTGAGAATGGCGGGAGTAGTAATGAGCAGTTCTTC. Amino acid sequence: CASSENGGSSNEQFF.

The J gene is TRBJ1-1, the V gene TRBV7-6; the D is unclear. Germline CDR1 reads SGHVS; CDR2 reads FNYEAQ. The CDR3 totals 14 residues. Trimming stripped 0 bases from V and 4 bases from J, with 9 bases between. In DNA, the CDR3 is TGTGCCAGCAGCTTAGCCGGTATCGGCACTGAAGCTTTCTTT. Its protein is CASSLAGIGTEAFF. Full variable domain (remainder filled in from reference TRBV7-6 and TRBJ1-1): GAGVSQSPRYKVTKRGQDVALRCDPISGHVSLYWYRQALGQGPEFLTYFNYEAQQDKSGLPNDRFSAERPEGSISTLTIQRTEQRDSAMYRCASSLAGIGTEAFFGQGTRLTVV.

CDR3 residues: CASRDRDRVGYEQYF. The CDR3 coding sequence is TGTGCCAGCAGGGACCGGGACAGGGTTGGCTACGAGCAGTACTTC. The V and J genes are TRBV2 and TRBJ2-7; the match to TRBD1 covers 9 bases. There are 15 residues in the CDR3. The trim removed 6 bases at V and 3 bases at J, leaving 9 bases unmatched. Germline CDR1 is SNHLY and CDR2 is FYNNEI.